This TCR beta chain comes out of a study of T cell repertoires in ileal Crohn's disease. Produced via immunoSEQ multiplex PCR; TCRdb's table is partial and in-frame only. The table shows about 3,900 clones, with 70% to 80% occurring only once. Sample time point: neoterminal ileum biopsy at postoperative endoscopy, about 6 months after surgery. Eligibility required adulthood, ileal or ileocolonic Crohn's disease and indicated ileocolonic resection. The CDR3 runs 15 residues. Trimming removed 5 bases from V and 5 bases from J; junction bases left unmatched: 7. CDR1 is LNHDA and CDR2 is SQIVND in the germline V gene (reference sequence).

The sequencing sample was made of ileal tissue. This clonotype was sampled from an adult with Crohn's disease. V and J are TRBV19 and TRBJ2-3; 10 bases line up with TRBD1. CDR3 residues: CASSRRRDRGDTQYF. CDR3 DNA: TGTGCCAGTAGTCGACGTCGGGACAGGGGAGATACGCAGTATTTT.